Sequencing of this T cell receptor beta chain was carried out in a study of monozygotic twins with cystic fibrosis. The CDR3 length is 13 residues. Germline V gene data show CDR1 as LNHNV and CDR2 as YYDKDF (reference sequence). The V and J ends lost 3 bases and 2 bases respectively, with 8 bases between them. Profiled with immunoSEQ multiplex PCR; TCRdb holds only in-frame clones, not every one. The table has tens of thousands of clones, 75% to 95% seen once. The origin of this receptor is a girl aged 2 to 9 with cystic fibrosis. The chain employs TRBV15 and TRBJ2-7; D gene ambiguous. Input material: blood. The CDR3 DNA follows: TGTGCCACCAGCAGTTCCCAAACCTACGAGCAGTACTTC. It translates to CATSSSQTYEQYF.